The entry below describes one TCR beta chain. The CDR3 carries no conserved terminal phenylalanine or tryptophan, so it likely arises from a read error. These data belong to a study of tumor-infiltrating lymphocytes in primary liver carcinoma. Blood RNA came from unsorted whole blood; germline DNA was also extracted. The CDR3 is 14 residues long. The germline CDR1 and CDR2 sequences are SQVTM and ANQGSEA. Total RNA amounting to roughly 480 ng was the source from which TCR beta cDNA was made with a constant-region primer. Construction of TCR beta libraries relied on three successive nested multiplex PCR rounds employing slightly modified ARM-PCR. The opening two PCR rounds, about 11 cycles each, paired TRBV1-TRBV30 forward primers with a C-beta reverse primer. TCRdb fed the multiplex PCR reads into MiXCR, producing one record per CDR3 protein. The repertoire consists of about 320,000 distinct CDR3 sequences, with 55% to 65% occurring once and the leading ten covering about 9.4%.

The receptor was derived from a man aged 40-49 years with primary liver carcinoma and hepatitis B virus infection. This sequence joins TRBV29-1 and TRBJ2-5; 10 bases fit TRBD1. Sequencing was carried out using peripheral blood. In nucleotides, the CDR3 is TGTAGCGTTGAGACAGGGGGCTCCGGAGGGACCCAGTACCTC. Translated, it gives CSVETGGSGGTQYL.